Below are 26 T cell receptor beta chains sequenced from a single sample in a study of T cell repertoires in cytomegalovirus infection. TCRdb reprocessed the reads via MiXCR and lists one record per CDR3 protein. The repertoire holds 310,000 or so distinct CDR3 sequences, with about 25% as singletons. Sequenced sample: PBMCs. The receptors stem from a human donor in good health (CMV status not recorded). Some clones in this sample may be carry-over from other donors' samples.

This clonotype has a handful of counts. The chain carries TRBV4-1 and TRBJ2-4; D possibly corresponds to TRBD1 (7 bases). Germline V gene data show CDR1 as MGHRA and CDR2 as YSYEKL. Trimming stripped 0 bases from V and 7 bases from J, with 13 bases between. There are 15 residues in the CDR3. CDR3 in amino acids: CASSQDPQGRNIQYF. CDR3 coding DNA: TGCGCCAGCAGCCAAGATCCACAGGGGAGGAACATTCAGTACTTC.

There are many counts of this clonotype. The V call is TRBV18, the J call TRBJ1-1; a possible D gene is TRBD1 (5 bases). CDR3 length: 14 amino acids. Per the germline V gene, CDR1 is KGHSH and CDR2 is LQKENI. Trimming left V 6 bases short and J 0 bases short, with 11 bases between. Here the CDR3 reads CASSPGGMNTEAFF. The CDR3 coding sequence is TGTGCCAGCTCCCCCGGGGGGATGAACACTGAAGCTTTCTTT.

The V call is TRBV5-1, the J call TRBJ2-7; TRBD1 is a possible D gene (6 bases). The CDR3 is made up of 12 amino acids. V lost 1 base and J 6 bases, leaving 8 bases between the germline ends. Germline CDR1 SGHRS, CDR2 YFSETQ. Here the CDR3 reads CASSLKGVEQYF. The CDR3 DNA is TGCGCCAGCAGCTTGAAGGGGGTCGAGCAGTACTTC.

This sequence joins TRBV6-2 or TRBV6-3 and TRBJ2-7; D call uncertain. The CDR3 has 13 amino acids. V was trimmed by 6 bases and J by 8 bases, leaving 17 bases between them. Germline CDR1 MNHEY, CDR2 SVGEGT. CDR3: CASSLGMLLQQYF. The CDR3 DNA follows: TGTGCCAGCAGCCTAGGGATGCTCTTGCAGCAGTACTTC.

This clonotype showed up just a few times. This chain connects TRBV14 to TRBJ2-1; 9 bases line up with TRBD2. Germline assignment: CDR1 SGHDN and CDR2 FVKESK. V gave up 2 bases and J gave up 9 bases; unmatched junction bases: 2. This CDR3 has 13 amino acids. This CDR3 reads CASSQIAGAEQFF. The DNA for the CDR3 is TGTGCCAGCAGCCAAATAGCGGGAGCTGAGCAGTTCTTC.

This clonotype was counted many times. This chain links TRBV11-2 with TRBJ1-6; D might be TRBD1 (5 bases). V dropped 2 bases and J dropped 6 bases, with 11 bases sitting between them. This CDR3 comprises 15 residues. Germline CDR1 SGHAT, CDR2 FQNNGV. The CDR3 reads CASSLPPGPNSPLHF. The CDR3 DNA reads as TGTGCCAGCAGCTTACCTCCGGGGCCTAATTCACCCCTCCACTTT.

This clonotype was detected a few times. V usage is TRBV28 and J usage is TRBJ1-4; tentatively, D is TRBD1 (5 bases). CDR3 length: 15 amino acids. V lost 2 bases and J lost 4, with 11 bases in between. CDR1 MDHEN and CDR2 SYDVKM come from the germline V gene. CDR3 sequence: CASSLGGTFNEKLFF. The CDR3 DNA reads TGTGCCAGCAGTTTAGGAGGGACCTTTAATGAAAAACTGTTTTTT.

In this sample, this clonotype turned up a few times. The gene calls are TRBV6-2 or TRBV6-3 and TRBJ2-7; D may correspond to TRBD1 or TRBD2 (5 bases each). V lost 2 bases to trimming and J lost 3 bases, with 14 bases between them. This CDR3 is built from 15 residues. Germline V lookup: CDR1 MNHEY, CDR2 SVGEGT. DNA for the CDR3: TGTGCCAGCAGTTACGAGCGGACAACCTACTACGAGCAGTACTTC. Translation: CASSYERTTYYEQYF.

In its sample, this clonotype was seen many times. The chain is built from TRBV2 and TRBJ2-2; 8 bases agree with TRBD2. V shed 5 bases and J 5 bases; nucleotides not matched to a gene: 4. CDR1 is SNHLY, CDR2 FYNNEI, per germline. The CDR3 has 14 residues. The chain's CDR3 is CASSRIAGTGELFF. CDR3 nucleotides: TGTGCCAGCAGTAGGATAGCGGGGACCGGGGAGCTGTTTTTT.

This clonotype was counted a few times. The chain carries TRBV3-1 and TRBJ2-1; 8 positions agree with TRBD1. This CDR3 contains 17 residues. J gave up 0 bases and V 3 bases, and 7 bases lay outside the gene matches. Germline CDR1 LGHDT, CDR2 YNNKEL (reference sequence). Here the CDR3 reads CASSQKRTGSSYNEQFF. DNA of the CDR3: TGTGCCAGCAGCCAGAAACGGACAGGGAGCTCCTACAATGAGCAGTTCTTC.

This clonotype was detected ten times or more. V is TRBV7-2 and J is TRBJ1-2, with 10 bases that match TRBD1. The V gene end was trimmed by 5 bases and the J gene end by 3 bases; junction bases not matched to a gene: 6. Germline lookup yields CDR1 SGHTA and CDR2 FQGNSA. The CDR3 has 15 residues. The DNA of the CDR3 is TGTGCCAGCAGCCTGTGGACAGGGGGGGACTATGGCTACACCTTC. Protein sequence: CASSLWTGGDYGYTF.

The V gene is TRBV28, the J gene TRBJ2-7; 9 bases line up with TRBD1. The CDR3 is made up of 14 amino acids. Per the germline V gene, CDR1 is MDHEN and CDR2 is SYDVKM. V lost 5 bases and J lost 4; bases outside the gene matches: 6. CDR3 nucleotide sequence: TGTGCCAGCAGTGGTCCGGGACAGGGTTACGAGCAGTACTTC. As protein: CASSGPGQGYEQYF.

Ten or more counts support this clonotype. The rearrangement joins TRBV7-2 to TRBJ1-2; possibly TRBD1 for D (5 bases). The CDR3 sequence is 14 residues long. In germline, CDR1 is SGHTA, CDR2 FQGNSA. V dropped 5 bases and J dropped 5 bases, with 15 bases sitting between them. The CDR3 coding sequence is TGTGCCAGCAGCCCTGCTTGGGCAGGGTATGGCTACACCTTC. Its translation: CASSPAWAGYGYTF.

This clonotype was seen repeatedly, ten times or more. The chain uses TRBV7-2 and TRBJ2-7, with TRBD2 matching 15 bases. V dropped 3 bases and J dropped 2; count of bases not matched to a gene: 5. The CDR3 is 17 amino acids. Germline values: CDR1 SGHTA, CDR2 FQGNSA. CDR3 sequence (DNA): TGTGCCAGCAGCTTTGGGACTAGCGGGGGGCACACCTACGAGCAGTACTTC. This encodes CASSFGTSGGHTYEQYF.

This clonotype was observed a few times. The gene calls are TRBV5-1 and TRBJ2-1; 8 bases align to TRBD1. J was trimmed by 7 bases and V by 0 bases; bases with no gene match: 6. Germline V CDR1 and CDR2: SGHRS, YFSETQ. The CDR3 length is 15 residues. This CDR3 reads CASSLAGGVGNEQFF. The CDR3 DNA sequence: TGCGCCAGCAGCTTGGCAGGGGGCGTCGGGAATGAGCAGTTCTTC.

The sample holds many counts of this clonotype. Written as DNA, the CDR3 is TGTGCCAGCAGCCCGGTTGATAGCGGGAGTGTTGAGCAGTACGTC. Its protein product is CASSPVDSGSVEQYV. The chain couples TRBV6-1 to TRBJ2-7, with 9 nucleotides matching TRBD2. The J segment lost 7 bases and the V segment lost 6 bases, leaving 13 bases of the junction unmatched. Germline assignment: CDR1 MNHNS and CDR2 SASEGT. The CDR3 is 15 residues long.

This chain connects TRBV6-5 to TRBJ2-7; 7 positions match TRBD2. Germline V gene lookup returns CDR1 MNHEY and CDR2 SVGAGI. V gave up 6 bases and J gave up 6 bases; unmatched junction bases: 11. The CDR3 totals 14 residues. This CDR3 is CASRQLGGVAEQYF. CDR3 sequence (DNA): TGTGCCAGCAGACAATTGGGAGGGGTCGCCGAGCAGTACTTC.

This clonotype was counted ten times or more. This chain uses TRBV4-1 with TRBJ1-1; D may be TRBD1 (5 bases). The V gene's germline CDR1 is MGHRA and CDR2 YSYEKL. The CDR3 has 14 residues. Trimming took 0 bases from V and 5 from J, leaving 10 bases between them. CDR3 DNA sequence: TGCGCCAGCAGCCAAGATCCCCGGGGGACTGAAGCTTTCTTT. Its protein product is CASSQDPRGTEAFF.

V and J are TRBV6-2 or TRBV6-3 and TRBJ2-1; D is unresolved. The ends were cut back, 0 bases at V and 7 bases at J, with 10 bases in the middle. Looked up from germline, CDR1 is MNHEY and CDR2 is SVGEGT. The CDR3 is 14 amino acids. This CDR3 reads CASSYSVPTNEQFF. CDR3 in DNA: TGTGCCAGCAGTTACTCGGTTCCAACTAATGAGCAGTTCTTC.

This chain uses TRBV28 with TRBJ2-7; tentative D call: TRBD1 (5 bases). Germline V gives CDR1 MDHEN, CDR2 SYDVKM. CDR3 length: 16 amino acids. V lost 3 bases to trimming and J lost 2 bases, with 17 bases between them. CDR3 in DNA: TGTGCCAGCAGTTTTTCGGACACCCACTCCCCCTACGAGCAGTACTTC. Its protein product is CASSFSDTHSPYEQYF.

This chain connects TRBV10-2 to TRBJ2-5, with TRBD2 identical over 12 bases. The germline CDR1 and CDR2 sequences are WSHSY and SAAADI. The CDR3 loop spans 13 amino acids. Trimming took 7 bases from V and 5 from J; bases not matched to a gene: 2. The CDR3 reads CASKTSGSETQYF. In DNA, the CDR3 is TGCGCCAGCAAGACTAGCGGGAGTGAGACCCAGTACTTC.

The DNA of the CDR3 is TGCAGCGCTGGAGCGGGAGTCACAGGAGATACGCAGTATTTT. It specifies CSAGAGVTGDTQYF. The chain employs TRBV29-1 and TRBJ2-3; 8 nucleotides match TRBD2. The CDR3 is 14 residues long. Germline V CDR1 and CDR2: SQVTM, ANQGSEA. J gave up 5 bases and V 7 bases, and 11 bases lay outside the gene matches.

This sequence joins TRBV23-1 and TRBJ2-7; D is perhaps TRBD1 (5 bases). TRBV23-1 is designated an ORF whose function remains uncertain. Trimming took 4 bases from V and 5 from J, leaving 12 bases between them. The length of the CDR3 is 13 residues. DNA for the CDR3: TGCGCCAGCAGTCTGGGCAGGGTGAACGAGCAGTACTTC. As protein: CASSLGRVNEQYF.

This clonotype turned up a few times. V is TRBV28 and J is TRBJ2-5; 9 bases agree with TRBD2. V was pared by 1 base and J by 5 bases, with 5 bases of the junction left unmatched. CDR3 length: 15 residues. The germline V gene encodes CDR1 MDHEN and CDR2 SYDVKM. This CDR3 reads CASSLSASGEETQYF. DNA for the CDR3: TGTGCCAGCAGTTTATCAGCTAGCGGGGAGGAGACCCAGTACTTC.

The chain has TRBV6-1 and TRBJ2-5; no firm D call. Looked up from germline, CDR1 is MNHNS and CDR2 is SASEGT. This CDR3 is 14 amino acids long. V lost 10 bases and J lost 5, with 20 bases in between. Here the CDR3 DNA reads TGTGCCACCGCGACAAGAACCTACGGGGAGACCCAGTACTTC. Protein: CATATRTYGETQYF.

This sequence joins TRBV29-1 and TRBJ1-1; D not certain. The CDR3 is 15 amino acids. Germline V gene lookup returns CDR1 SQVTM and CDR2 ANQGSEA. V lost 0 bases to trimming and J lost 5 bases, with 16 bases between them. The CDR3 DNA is TGCAGCGTTGAAGATAAGGCCAGGCGGTCAACTGAAGCTTTCTTT. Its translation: CSVEDKARRSTEAFF.